This TCR beta chain was retrieved from a study of cytomegalovirus exposure and HLA in healthy donors. The PCR made use of 60 Vbeta and 13 Jbeta primers. Libraries were prepared by immunoSEQ multiplex PCR; TCRdb keeps only in-frame clonotypes and omits some of them. The sample includes roughly 92,000 clones, 7.6% of them seen just once. The germline V gene encodes CDR1 MNHEY and CDR2 SMNVEV (reference sequence). The CDR3 has 18 amino acids. V lost 7 bases and J lost 4; bases outside the gene matches: 15. The sample was PBMCs. This sequence originates from a man aged 45-60 years in good health and CMV-seronegative. This rearrangement joins TRBV27 to TRBJ2-1, with TRBD2 identical over 11 bases. Here the CDR3 DNA reads TGTGCCAGCACTACTATAGCGGGAGGGCCTCCGAAATACAATGAGCAGTTCTTC. It is translated as CASTTIAGGPPKYNEQFF.